These 6 T cell receptor beta chains were all obtained from the same sample, sequenced in a study of control samples from healthy donors and cancer patients (dated by TCRdb to the early 2020s). The library was prepared using the immunoSEQ multiplex PCR assay. TCRdb re-hosts the immuneACCESS table, in-frame sequences only. Its copies lack some clones; in the studies checked, an unresolved V gene accounts for under half of them, and the cause for the rest is not known. The sample data list some 100,000 clones, and 88% of these were observed just once. Around an eighth of the sample goes to the ten largest clones. Sequencing was done on a sample of blood. Every receptor here comes from a man aged 25 to 40 in good health.

The V and J genes are TRBV5-1 and TRBJ2-7; TRBD2 matches at 8 bases. Germline V gene lookup returns CDR1 SGHRS and CDR2 YFSETQ. The CDR3 length is 14 residues. Trimming took 5 bases from V and 2 from J; bases not matched to a gene: 6. Written as DNA, the CDR3 is TGCGCCAGCAGACCCCTAGCGGGCCCCTACGAGCAGTACTTC. It yields the protein CASRPLAGPYEQYF.

This rearrangement joins TRBV7-3 to TRBJ1-3; weak D call: TRBD1 (5 bases). The ends were cut back, 5 bases at V and 0 bases at J, with 8 bases in the middle. Per germline, CDR1 SGHTA and CDR2 FQGTGA. This CDR3 contains 14 residues. The CDR3 here is CASSPTVSGNTIYF. CDR3 nucleotides: TGTGCCAGCAGCCCGACAGTCTCTGGAAACACCATATATTTT.

The chain is built from TRBV18 and TRBJ2-7; D is ambiguous. The CDR3 contains 13 residues. Between the trimmed V and J ends, which lost 0 bases and 2 bases, there was a span of 5 bases. CDR1 and CDR2 (germline): KGHSH, LQKENI. CDR3 nucleotides: TGTGCCAGCTCACCACCGGTTACCTACGAGCAGTACTTC. Its translation: CASSPPVTYEQYF.

This rearrangement joins TRBV28 to TRBJ2-7, with a possible D match to TRBD1 (5 bases). The germline V gene encodes CDR1 MDHEN and CDR2 SYDVKM. The V end was cut by 5 bases, the J end by 4 bases, with 9 bases between. This CDR3 contains 12 residues. CDR3 amino acids: CASSTTAYEQYF. The CDR3 bases are TGTGCCAGCAGTACGACAGCATACGAGCAGTACTTC.

This clone was detected a few times. This sequence joins TRBV30 and TRBJ1-5; D perhaps matches TRBD1 (6 bases). This CDR3 spans 13 amino acids. Germline V gene data show CDR1 as GTSNPN and CDR2 as SVGIG (reference sequence). Trimming cost V 0 bases and J 6 bases, with 9 bases left between them. The CDR3 DNA reads as TGTGCCTGGAGTGTAGGGGGAGGTCAGCCCCAGCATTTT. Protein product: CAWSVGGGQPQHF.

The V call is TRBV18, the J call TRBJ2-5; D call uncertain. This CDR3 is 11 amino acids long. Germline values: CDR1 KGHSH, CDR2 LQKENI. Trimming shortened V by 4 bases and J by 3 bases, and 3 bases separated the two germline ends. Written as DNA, the CDR3 is TGTGCCAGCTCACGTGAAGAGACCCAGTACTTC. Translating gives CASSREETQYF.